Each of the 15 T cell receptor beta chains below was sequenced from the same sample in a study of resident and recirculating memory T cells in vitiligo. Assay: immunoSEQ multiplex PCR; the TCRdb copy retains only in-frame clones and omits some. The repertoire holds roughly 80,000 clones, with just over 90% as singletons. The sample taken for sequencing was blood. The receptors were gathered from a male donor with vitiligo.

Only a few counts were recorded for this clone. The J gene is TRBJ1-1, the V gene TRBV7-3; TRBD1 agrees at 8 bases. Trimming removed 4 bases from V and 3 bases from J; junction bases left unmatched: 7. Per germline, CDR1 SGHTA and CDR2 FQGTGA. The CDR3 is 15 residues long. In DNA form, the CDR3 reads TGTGCCAGCAGCTCCGGGACAGGATCGTACACTGAAGCTTTCTTT. This codes for CASSSGTGSYTEAFF.

The count of this clone is one. At one boundary the junction diverges from the germline segment, which might be a read error. V usage is TRBV4-2 and J usage is TRBJ2-1; 7 bases fit TRBD1. Looked up from germline, CDR1 is LGHNA and CDR2 is YNFKEQ. This CDR3 has 15 amino acids. The DNA for the CDR3 is TGTGCCAGCAGCGAAGAGGAGACAGGGAGCAATGAGCAGTTCTTC. It specifies CASSEEETGSNEQFF.

This clone came up once. The CDR3 DNA reads TGTGCCAGCAGCGAGGGGGCCCCCTCTGGAAACACCATATATTTT. This translates into CASSEGAPSGNTIYF. This chain joins TRBV11-3 and TRBJ1-3; TRBD1 matches 7 bases. The CDR3 length is 15 residues. Trimming took 5 bases from V and 0 from J; bases not matched to a gene: 4. Germline V gene data show CDR1 as SGHNT and CDR2 as YENEEA.

V gene TRBV18 combines with J gene TRBJ1-1; the D is unclear. The germline V gene has CDR1 KGHSH and CDR2 LQKENI. V was trimmed by 2 bases and J by 10 bases, leaving 20 bases between them. The CDR3 is 15 amino acids. CDR3 loop: CASSPGHGDPGIAFF. CDR3 bases: TGTGCCAGCTCACCAGGTCACGGGGATCCGGGGATAGCTTTCTTT.

The chain couples TRBV7-3 to TRBJ2-3; TRBD2 matches at 9 bases. In germline, CDR1 is SGHTA, CDR2 FQGTGA. This CDR3 has 15 amino acids. The ends lost 6 bases at V and 4 bases at J; junction bases unmatched: 8. The CDR3 DNA is TGTGCCAGCAGTCGTAGCGGGAGTCGGGCAGATACGCAGTATTTT. Amino acid sequence: CASSRSGSRADTQYF.

The V call is TRBV7-3, the J call TRBJ1-2; D might be TRBD1 (5 bases). Per the germline V gene, CDR1 is SGHTA and CDR2 is FQGTGA. Trimming removed 2 bases at V and 0 bases at J, with 10 bases between. The length of the CDR3 is 15 residues. The CDR3 sequence: CASSLSGGANYGYTF. DNA of the CDR3: TGTGCCAGCAGCTTATCGGGGGGAGCTAACTATGGCTACACCTTC.

The chain joins TRBV6-1 to TRBJ1-2; 8 bases agree with TRBD1. This CDR3 region has 13 residues. V lost 5 bases to trimming and J lost 3 bases; unmatched junction nucleotides: 2. Germline V gives CDR1 MNHNS, CDR2 SASEGT. The CDR3 here is CASSTTGDYGYTF. CDR3 DNA: TGTGCCAGCAGTACGACAGGGGACTATGGCTACACCTTC.

V and J are TRBV2 and TRBJ2-7; TRBD1 agrees at 12 bases. Trimming removed 1 base from V and 7 bases from J; junction bases left unmatched: 8. Per the germline V gene, CDR1 is SNHLY and CDR2 is FYNNEI. The CDR3 length is 16 residues. Written as DNA, the CDR3 is TGTGCCAGCAGTGAAGTCCAGGGACAGGGGGCTGGGGAGCAGTACTTC. Its protein is CASSEVQGQGAGEQYF.

The genes are TRBV6-5 and TRBJ2-1; D unclear. In germline, CDR1 is MNHEY, CDR2 SVGAGI. The CDR3 is made up of 14 amino acids. V lost 6 bases and J 7 bases, leaving 16 bases between the germline ends. The CDR3 DNA follows: TGTGCCAGCAGCCGCGCCATCACGTTGAATGAGCAGTTCTTC. The encoded protein is CASSRAITLNEQFF.

V gene TRBV30 combines with J gene TRBJ2-5; 9 bases map to TRBD2. The CDR3 totals 16 residues. CDR1 is GTSNPN and CDR2 is SVGIG in the germline V gene (reference sequence). V gave up 1 base and J gave up 4 bases; unmatched junction bases: 10. The CDR3 is CAWSGGGGGRGETQYF. The CDR3 DNA sequence: TGTGCCTGGAGTGGGGGAGGCGGCGGGAGGGGAGAGACCCAGTACTTC.

The rearrangement joins TRBV5-6 to TRBJ1-2; possibly TRBD1 for D (5 bases). V lost 0 bases to trimming and J lost 6 bases, with 18 bases between them. The CDR3 totals 16 residues. Germline-derived CDR1 and CDR2 are SGHDT and YYEEEE. The CDR3 bases are TGTGCCAGCAGCTTGGCCGGGGGACTGGGGAGGGATGGCTACACCTTC. Protein: CASSLAGGLGRDGYTF.

The rearrangement joins TRBV5-1 to TRBJ1-2, with D unclear. Germline V gene data show CDR1 as SGHRS and CDR2 as YFSETQ. Trimming removed 4 bases at V and 8 bases at J, with 15 bases between. CDR3 length equals 13 residues. CDR3 bases: TGCGCCAGCAGCGCAACAGTGGAGGGAGGCTACACCTTC. This encodes CASSATVEGGYTF.

This chain connects TRBV27 to TRBJ2-5, with 7 bases fitting TRBD1. This CDR3 spans 14 amino acids. Germline CDR1 reads MNHEY; CDR2 reads SMNVEV (reference sequence). Trimming at V came to 3 bases and at J to 5 bases, leaving 6 bases not matched to a gene. CDR3 protein: CASSFDRVRETQYF. CDR3 DNA: TGTGCCAGCAGTTTTGACAGGGTCCGGGAGACCCAGTACTTC.

The chain is built from TRBV7-9 and TRBJ1-3; possibly TRBD1 for D (6 bases). This CDR3 is 13 amino acids long. Between the trimmed V and J ends, which lost 6 bases and 4 bases, there was a span of 10 bases. Per the germline V gene, CDR1 is SEHNR and CDR2 is FQNEAQ (reference sequence). CDR3 protein: CASRSGQGNTIYF. Written as DNA, the CDR3 is TGTGCCAGCAGATCGGGACAAGGAAACACCATATATTTT.

The rearrangement links TRBV5-1 to TRBJ1-2; D unclear. V was shortened by 4 bases and J by 4 bases, with 11 bases between the two germline ends. The germline V gene encodes CDR1 SGHRS and CDR2 YFSETQ. The length of the CDR3 is 13 residues. The CDR3 nucleotides are TGCGCCAGCAGCCCCCTTGCGTCCTATGGCTACACCTTC. Encoded protein: CASSPLASYGYTF.